This passage covers 5 T cell receptor beta chains from one sample sequenced in a study of neurological immune-mediated disorders. TCRdb reanalysed the 5' RACE reads using MiXCR and keeps one entry per CDR3 protein. The data contain more than 45,000 distinct CDR3 sequences, 3% to 4% of them seen just once; the ten biggest clones take up around 5.6%. Input material: PBMCs. The receptors were gathered from a man aged 40-55 years with multiple sclerosis.

This clonotype was observed at least ten times. V and J are TRBV19 and TRBJ2-5; 8 positions agree with TRBD1. This CDR3 has 14 residues. Germline-derived CDR1 and CDR2 are LNHDA and SQIVND (reference sequence). The J segment lost 5 bases and the V segment lost 5 bases, leaving 7 bases of the junction unmatched. The CDR3 here is CASSPRTGLETQYF. The CDR3 DNA reads as TGTGCCAGTAGTCCCCGGACAGGGCTGGAGACCCAGTACTTC.

This clonotype occurred many times. The gene calls are TRBV20-1 and TRBJ2-3; D may be TRBD2 (6 bases). CDR3 length: 14 residues. CDR1 and CDR2 from the germline V gene are DFQATT and SNEGSKA (reference sequence). The V and J ends lost 5 bases and 2 bases respectively, with 14 bases between them. DNA for the CDR3: TGCAGTGCTCACCTGGCGGGGCTCACAGATACGCAGTATTTT. This encodes CSAHLAGLTDTQYF.

This rearrangement joins TRBV27 to TRBJ2-3; 10 positions agree with TRBD2. Germline lookup yields CDR1 MNHEY and CDR2 SMNVEV (reference sequence). There are 17 residues in the CDR3. V lost 2 bases, J lost 3 bases, and 8 bases stayed unmatched. The CDR3 DNA reads TGTGCCAGCAGTTTAATTCCTAGCGGGGGTGGGACAGATACGCAGTATTTT. Its protein is CASSLIPSGGGTDTQYF.

This clonotype was recorded at least ten times. This sequence joins TRBV18 and TRBJ1-1; D remains ambiguous. The germline V gene encodes CDR1 KGHSH and CDR2 LQKENI. The CDR3 runs 13 residues. V dropped 5 bases and J dropped 4 bases, with 11 bases sitting between them. Here the CDR3 reads CASSWGSRTEAFF. CDR3 sequence (DNA): TGTGCCAGCTCATGGGGATCTCGCACTGAAGCTTTCTTT.

This clonotype was seen many times. The rearrangement links TRBV28 to TRBJ1-2; a weak D match, TRBD1 (6 bases). Per germline, CDR1 MDHEN and CDR2 SYDVKM. V lost 6 bases and J 4 bases, leaving 12 bases between the germline ends. CDR3 length: 13 amino acids. The CDR3 DNA sequence: TGTGCCAGCAGCTCCGGGACATCCTATGGCTACACCTTC. Translating it yields CASSSGTSYGYTF.